A single sample gave rise to the 18 T cell receptor beta chains below, sequenced in a study of T-cell reconstitution after alpha-beta-depleted transplantation in children. Researchers prepared the TCRbeta library using unique molecular identifiers, the study reports. One entry per CDR3 protein, called by TCRdb with MiXCR from the PCR reads. This table holds about 540,000 distinct CDR3 sequences, roughly 18% found once. The sample was PBMCs from the stem cell graft donor, taken from the stem cell graft. Receptors were obtained from a human donor who donated a stem cell graft to a child with acute lymphoblastic leukemia.

The rearrangement links TRBV11-2 to TRBJ1-6; 8 positions agree with TRBD1. The CDR3 is made up of 15 amino acids. Germline CDR1 is SGHAT and CDR2 is FQNNGV. Germline trimming cut 5 bases from V and 4 bases from J; bases unmatched to any gene: 4. CDR3 amino acids: CASSKNRGYNSPLHF. For the CDR3, the DNA is TGTGCCAGCAGCAAGAACAGGGGGTATAATTCACCCCTCCACTTT.

This clonotype was seen a handful of times. V and J are TRBV7-9 and TRBJ2-7; D remains ambiguous. V lost 7 bases and J 0 bases, leaving 16 bases between the germline ends. Looked up from germline, CDR1 is SEHNR and CDR2 is FQNEAQ (reference sequence). This CDR3 has 15 amino acids. The CDR3: CASTLGGSSSYEQYF. CDR3 coding DNA: TGTGCCAGCACCTTGGGCGGCTCTAGCTCCTACGAGCAGTACTTC.

This rearrangement joins TRBV20-1 to TRBJ1-1; possibly TRBD1 for D (6 bases). V gave up 4 bases and J gave up 4 bases, with 13 bases separating them. The CDR3 covers 13 residues. In germline, CDR1 is DFQATT, CDR2 SNEGSKA (reference sequence). The CDR3 sequence is CSAIHRERTEAFF. The CDR3 bases are TGCAGTGCTATCCACAGGGAGCGCACTGAAGCTTTCTTT.

In its sample, this clonotype was seen a few times. The V call is TRBV6-5, the J call TRBJ1-2; D is unclear. Germline loops: CDR1 MNHEY, CDR2 SVGAGI. Trimming shortened V by 2 bases and J by 0 bases, and 7 bases separated the two germline ends. The CDR3 is made up of 14 amino acids. Here the CDR3 reads CASSYNTANYGYTF. CDR3 nucleotide sequence: TGTGCCAGCAGTTACAACACAGCTAACTATGGCTACACCTTC.

This rearrangement joins TRBV5-1 to TRBJ2-7; either TRBD1 or TRBD2 may fit D (6 bases each). CDR1 and CDR2 (germline): SGHRS, YFSETQ. The CDR3 extends over 14 amino acids. Trimming took off 4 bases at V and 2 bases at J, with 13 bases between the two ends. In nucleotides, the CDR3 is TGCGCCAGCAGCAGGGGGGACACCGCCTACGAGCAGTACTTC. It translates to CASSRGDTAYEQYF.

This clonotype was counted only a few times. J is TRBJ1-4 and V is TRBV4-1; the match to TRBD1 covers 8 bases. The CDR3 spans 17 residues. The J segment lost 2 bases and the V segment lost 2 bases, leaving 7 bases of the junction unmatched. The V gene's germline CDR1 is MGHRA and CDR2 YSYEKL. The CDR3 spells CASSQFPTGDTNEKLFF. CDR3 DNA: TGCGCCAGCAGCCAATTTCCGACAGGGGATACTAATGAAAAACTGTTTTTT.

The chain combines TRBV12-3 or TRBV12-4 with TRBJ2-7; the match to TRBD1 covers 11 bases. This CDR3 comprises 15 residues. With 5 bases clipped from V and 4 bases from J, the junction kept 7 bases outside the gene matches. CDR3 protein: CASSPAGTGGYEQYF. The CDR3 DNA sequence: TGTGCCAGCAGTCCGGCCGGGACAGGGGGGTACGAGCAGTACTTC.

This chain joins TRBV5-5 and TRBJ1-1; 7 nucleotides line up with TRBD1. CDR1 and CDR2 from the germline V gene are SGHKS and YYEKEE (reference sequence). V trimming: 1 base; J trimming: 0 bases; junction bases outside the gene matches: 6. This CDR3 is built from 16 residues. The CDR3 bases are TGTGCCAGCAGCTTGCGCCGACAGGGCATGAACACTGAAGCTTTCTTT. Protein product: CASSLRRQGMNTEAFF. Based on the CDR3 plus reference TRBV5-5 and TRBJ1-1, the full variable domain is DAGVTQSPTHLIKTRGQQVTLRCSPISGHKSVSWYQQVLGQGPQFIFQYYEKEERGRGNFPDRFSARQFPNYSSELNVNALLLGDSALYLCASSLRRQGMNTEAFFGQGTRLTVV.

This clonotype was seen many times. The rearrangement joins TRBV7-9 to TRBJ2-1, with 14 nucleotides matching TRBD2. Per the germline V gene, CDR1 is SEHNR and CDR2 is FQNEAQ (reference sequence). The CDR3 runs 16 residues. V was clipped by 4 bases and J by 4 bases; unmatched bases: 3. CDR3 nucleotides: TGTGCCAGCAGCTCCCGGACTAGCGGGAGGTACAATGAGCAGTTCTTC. Its translation: CASSSRTSGRYNEQFF.

This clonotype appeared a few times. The chain links TRBV15 to TRBJ2-1; 7 bases align to TRBD1. The CDR3 spans 15 residues. With V trimmed by 1 base and J by 9 bases, 9 bases remained unmatched. CDR1 and CDR2 (germline): LNHNV, YYDKDF (reference sequence). CDR3 sequence: CATSRGGGGLGEQFF. The CDR3 DNA sequence: TGTGCCACCAGCAGAGGAGGGGGCGGGTTGGGTGAGCAGTTCTTC.

This clonotype was observed a handful of times. The chain employs TRBV11-2 and TRBJ1-1; D call uncertain. Trimming pared 5 bases from V and 4 bases from J, leaving 11 bases between. CDR1 and CDR2 from the germline V gene are SGHAT and FQNNGV. The CDR3 is 13 amino acids. This CDR3 is CASSPGWSTEAFF. CDR3 in DNA: TGTGCCAGCAGCCCCGGATGGTCCACTGAAGCTTTCTTT.

The rearrangement joins TRBV4-1 to TRBJ1-2; 7 bases agree with TRBD1. CDR3 length: 13 amino acids. The junction had 3 bases not matched to a gene; V was cut back by 0 bases and J by 8 bases. CDR1 is MGHRA and CDR2 is YSYEKL in the germline V gene. As DNA, the CDR3 is TGCGCCAGCAGCCAAGATAGGGACAGCGGCTACACCTTC. Translation: CASSQDRDSGYTF.

The chain combines TRBV12-3 or TRBV12-4 with TRBJ2-7; unclear D gene. CDR3 length equals 15 residues. V lost 3 bases and J 1 base, leaving 13 bases between the germline ends. Here the CDR3 DNA reads TGTGCCAGCAGTTTTGGGCAGCCGTTTTCCTACGAGCAGTACTTC. Amino acid sequence: CASSFGQPFSYEQYF.

The chain uses TRBV3-1 and TRBJ2-6, with TRBD1 matching 7 bases. The CDR3 is 18 amino acids. V trimming: 6 bases; J trimming: 0 bases; junction bases outside the gene matches: 11. Germline V gene data show CDR1 as LGHDT and CDR2 as YNNKEL (reference sequence). The CDR3 nucleotides are TGTGCCAGCAGTTTTGAAGCAGGGGGTCCCTCTGGGGCCAACGTCCTGACTTTC. This translates into CASSFEAGGPSGANVLTF.

This sequence joins TRBV18 and TRBJ1-2; possibly TRBD1 for D (5 bases). There are 15 residues in the CDR3. V shed 2 bases and J shed 7 bases, with 17 bases lying between them. Per the germline V gene, CDR1 is KGHSH and CDR2 is LQKENI. In nucleotides, the CDR3 is TGTGCCAGCTCACCAAATTTCGGGGCGGGTGCTGGCTACACCTTC. As protein: CASSPNFGAGAGYTF.

There are a few counts of this clonotype. V and J are TRBV4-1 and TRBJ2-1; D uncertain. V was shortened by 1 base and J by 13 bases, with 11 bases between the two germline ends. CDR1 is MGHRA and CDR2 is YSYEKL in the germline V gene. This CDR3 has 12 residues. As DNA, the CDR3 is TGCGCCAGCAGCCAAGGTACTCTACATCAGTTCTTC. Residues: CASSQGTLHQFF.

The J gene is TRBJ2-7, the V gene TRBV11-2, with TRBD2 as a possible D gene (7 bases). The ends were cut back, 5 bases at V and 2 bases at J, with 19 bases in the middle. The CDR3 has 16 residues. Germline V lookup: CDR1 SGHAT, CDR2 FQNNGV. The CDR3 reads CASSTWGGRGPYEQYF. In DNA form, the CDR3 reads TGTGCCAGCAGCACCTGGGGGGGCAGGGGCCCCTACGAGCAGTACTTC.

This clonotype was picked up a small number of times. The CDR3 loop is CATIGIADTQYF. Here the CDR3 DNA reads TGTGCCACCATCGGCATCGCAGATACGCAGTATTTT. The V call is TRBV19, the J call TRBJ2-3, with no clear D. With 10 bases removed from V and 4 bases from J, the gap between germline ends came to 12 bases. CDR1 and CDR2 (germline): LNHDA, SQIVND (reference sequence). This CDR3 region has 12 residues.